This T cell receptor (beta chain) came from a study of tumor-infiltrating lymphocytes in primary liver carcinoma. The input was approximately 500 ng total RNA; TCR beta cDNA was made from it with a constant-region primer. ARM-PCR was slightly modified, and three nested multiplex PCR rounds with it gave rise to the TCR beta libraries. A C-beta reverse primer was combined with TRBV1-TRBV30 forward primers in the first two PCR rounds, and each round had around 10 cycles. Each CDR3 protein is one row after TCRdb ran MiXCR on the multiplex PCR reads. In the table there are under 150,000 distinct CDR3 sequences, 55% to 70% of which are singletons. Unsorted bulk tissue (roughly 17-34 mg) underwent RNA and DNA co-extraction. Surgery removed the patients' primary liver carcinoma. Concerning this clonotype itself: The antigen is unknown. An end of the junction does not agree with germline; a read error may underlie this.

Germline CDR1 is MGHRA and CDR2 is YSYEKL. CDR3 length equals 15 residues. Study-wide results and caveats: The top-250-clone fraction was significantly higher in tumors than in blood (p = 0.039).

The chain is built from TRBV4-1 and TRBJ2-7; 10 bases map to TRBD1. The origin of this receptor is a woman between 55 and 75 years old with primary liver carcinoma and hepatitis B virus infection. The specimen sequenced was tumor-adjacent normal liver tissue. The CDR3 region is CANSQRTGGHYEQYF. CDR3 sequence (DNA): TGCGCCAACAGCCAAAGGACAGGGGGGCACTACGAGCAGTACTTC.